Listed below are T cell receptor beta chains from one sample, sequenced in a study of beta chain features in type 1 diabetes. Using immunoSEQ multiplex PCR, the repertoire was profiled, and TCRdb retains in-frame clones only, with some absent. The repertoire holds around 500,000 clones, 30% seen once, with 0.05% to 0.065% in the top ten. The sequenced sample was naive CD4+ T cells from blood. The receptor source for this set is a man between 18 and 29 years old in good health. Each CDR3 is given without its conserved first and last residue. Fields, in order: D gene, J gene, V gene, CDR3 protein. A D gene is named only where the DNA matches it firmly.

TRBD2 | TRBJ2-3 | TRBV5-4 | ASSYRLAGGPDTQY
TRBD1 | TRBJ2-3 | TRBV6-5 | ASSRDRDRDTQY
TRBD2 | TRBJ2-5 | TRBV6-1 | ASRESGKETQY
TRBD1 | TRBJ2-7 | TRBV30 | AWGRDRGPYEQY
NA | TRBJ1-1 | TRBV10-3 | AISALVGINTEAF
TRBD2 | TRBJ2-7 | TRBV11-2 | ASSFPGLAGYEQY
NA | TRBJ2-7 | TRBV25-1 | ASSLSRDRY
TRBD2 | TRBJ2-1 | TRBV6-7 | ASSYFSQTSGDYSYNEQF
NA | TRBJ2-7 | TRBV27 | ASSLSVTESSYEQY
NA | TRBJ2-6 | TRBV9 | ASSALGQSGANVLT
NA | TRBJ1-1 | TRBV6-5 | ASSYREVDEAF
TRBD1 | TRBJ1-1 | TRBV29-1 | SVRGAGSMNTEAF
TRBD2 | TRBJ2-2 | TRBV29-1 | SVQTSGRTGELF
NA | TRBJ2-1 | TRBV6-1 | ASSNSLGDEQF
NA | TRBJ2-2 | TRBV12-5 | ASAPLGGVAGELF
TRBD1 | TRBJ2-1 | TRBV16 | ASSGTGAYNEQF
NA | TRBJ2-3 | TRBV5-1 | ASSLTFAGSSTDTQY
TRBD2 | TRBJ2-1 | TRBV25-1 | ASSEFGSGSFYEQF